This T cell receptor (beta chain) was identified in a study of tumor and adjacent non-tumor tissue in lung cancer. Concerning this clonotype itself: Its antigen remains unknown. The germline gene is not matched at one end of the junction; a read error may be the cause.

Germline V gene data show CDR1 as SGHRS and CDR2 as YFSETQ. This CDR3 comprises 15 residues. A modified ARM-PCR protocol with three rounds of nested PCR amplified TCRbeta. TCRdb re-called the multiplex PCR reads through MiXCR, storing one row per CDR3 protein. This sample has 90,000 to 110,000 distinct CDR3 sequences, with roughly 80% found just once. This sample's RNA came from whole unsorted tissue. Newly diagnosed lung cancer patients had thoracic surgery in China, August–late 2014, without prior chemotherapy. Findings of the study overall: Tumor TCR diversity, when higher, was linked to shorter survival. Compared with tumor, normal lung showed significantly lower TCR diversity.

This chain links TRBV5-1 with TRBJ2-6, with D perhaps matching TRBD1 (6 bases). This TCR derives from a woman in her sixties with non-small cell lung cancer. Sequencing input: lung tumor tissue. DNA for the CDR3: TGCGACAGCAGCTCTACTCCGCTGGGGGCCAACGTCCTGGCTTTC. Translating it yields CDSSSTPLGANVLAF.